This T cell receptor beta chain was recorded in a study of blood T cell repertoires in COVID-19. Looking at the study overall: The United States, Italy and Spain were the sources of the acute and convalescent COVID-19 samples. Sources were T cells, B-cell-depleted T cells, or PBMCs; the material itself was cDNA or gDNA.

Study processing details: From reference gene primer amplification, estimates of nucleated cell counts were derived. TCRdb's table, derived via immunoSEQ multiplex PCR, lists solely in-frame clones and lacks some. D and trimming come from the DNA, and the V and J calls and clone size come from that table. The sample shows under 300,000 clones, over 75% of them seen only once. Germline V gene lookup returns CDR1 SNHLY and CDR2 FYNNEI. J was trimmed by 4 bases and V by 8 bases; bases with no gene match: 6. The CDR3 has 15 amino acids. The sample was peripheral blood. The chain couples TRBV2 to TRBJ2-3, with 13 bases matching TRBD2. The source is a young man who had recovered from COVID-19. The DNA for the CDR3 is TGTGCCAGCGGTACTAGCGGGGGGGCAGCAGATACGCAGTATTTT. Its translation is CASGTSGGAADTQYF.